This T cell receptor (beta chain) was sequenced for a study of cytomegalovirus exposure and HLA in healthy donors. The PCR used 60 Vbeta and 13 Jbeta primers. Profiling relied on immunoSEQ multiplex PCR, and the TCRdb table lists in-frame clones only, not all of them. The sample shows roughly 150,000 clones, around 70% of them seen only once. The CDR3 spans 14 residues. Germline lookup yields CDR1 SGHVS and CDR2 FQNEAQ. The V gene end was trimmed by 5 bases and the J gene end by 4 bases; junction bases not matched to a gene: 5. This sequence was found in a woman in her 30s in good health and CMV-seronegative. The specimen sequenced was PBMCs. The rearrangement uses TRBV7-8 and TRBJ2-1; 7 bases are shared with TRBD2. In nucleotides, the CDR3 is TGTGCCAGCAGCCAGTTAGCGGGTTACAATGAGCAGTTCTTC. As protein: CASSQLAGYNEQFF.